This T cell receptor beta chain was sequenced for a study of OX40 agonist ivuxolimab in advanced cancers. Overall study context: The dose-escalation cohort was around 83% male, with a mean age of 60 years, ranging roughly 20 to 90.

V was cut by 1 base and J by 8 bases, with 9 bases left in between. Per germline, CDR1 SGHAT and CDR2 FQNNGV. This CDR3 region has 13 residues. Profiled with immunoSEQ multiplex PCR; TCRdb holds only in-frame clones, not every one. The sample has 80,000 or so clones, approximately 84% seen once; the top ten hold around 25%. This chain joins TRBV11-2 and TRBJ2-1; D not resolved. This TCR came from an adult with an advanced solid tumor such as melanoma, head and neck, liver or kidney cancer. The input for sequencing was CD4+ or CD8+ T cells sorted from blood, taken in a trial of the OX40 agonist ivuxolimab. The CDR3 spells CASSLGVGYEQFF. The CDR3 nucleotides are TGTGCCAGCAGCTTAGGGGTGGGCTATGAGCAGTTCTTC.